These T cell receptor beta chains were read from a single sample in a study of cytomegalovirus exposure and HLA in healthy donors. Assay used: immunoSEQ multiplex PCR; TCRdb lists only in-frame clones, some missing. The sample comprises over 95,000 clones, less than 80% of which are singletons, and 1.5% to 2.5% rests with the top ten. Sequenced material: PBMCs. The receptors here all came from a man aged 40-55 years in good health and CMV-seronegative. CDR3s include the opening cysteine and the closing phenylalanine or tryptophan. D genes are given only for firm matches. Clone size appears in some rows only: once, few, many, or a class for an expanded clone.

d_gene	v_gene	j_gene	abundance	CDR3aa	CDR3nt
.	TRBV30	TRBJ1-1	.	CAALWGERSEAFF	TGTGCTGCTTTGTGGGGGGAAAGGTCTGAAGCTTTCTTT
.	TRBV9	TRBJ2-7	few	CASSEGLAAYEQYF	TGTGCCAGCAGCGAGGGACTCGCAGCCTACGAGCAGTACTTC
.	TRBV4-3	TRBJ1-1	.	CASSQGGARQNTEAFF	TGCGCCAGCAGCCAAGGTGGGGCGAGGCAGAACACTGAAGCTTTCTTT
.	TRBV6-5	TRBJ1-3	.	CASSLQGVGNTIYF	TGTGCCAGCAGCCTACAGGGAGTTGGAAACACCATATATTTT
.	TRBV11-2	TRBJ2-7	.	CASSPPGSGEQYF	TGTGCCAGCAGCCCTCCGGGAAGTGGCGAGCAGTACTTC
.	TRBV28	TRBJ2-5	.	CASSDWETQYF	TGTGCCAGCAGTGACTGGGAGACCCAGTACTTC
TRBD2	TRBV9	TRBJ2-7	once	CASSIGTSGGAYGQYF	TGTGCCAGCAGCATAGGGACTAGCGGGGGGGCCTACGGGCAGTACTTC
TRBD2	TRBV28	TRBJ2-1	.	CASSFGGGAFNEQFF	TGTGCCAGCAGTTTTGGCGGGGGGGCCTTCAATGAGCAGTTCTTC
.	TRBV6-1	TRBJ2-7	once	CASSDVRTGGSYEQYF	TGTGCCAGCAGTGACGTCCGGACTGGAGGCTCCTACGAGCAGTACTTC
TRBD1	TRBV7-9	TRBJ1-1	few	CASSLEGQRNTEAFF	TGTGCCAGCAGCTTAGAGGGACAGAGGAACACTGAAGCTTTCTTT
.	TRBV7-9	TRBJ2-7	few	CASSPANYEQYF	TGTGCCAGCAGCCCCGCGAATTACGAGCAGTACTTC
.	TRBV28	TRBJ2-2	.	CASMLGETGELFF	TGTGCCAGCATGTTAGGGGAAACCGGGGAGCTGTTTTTT
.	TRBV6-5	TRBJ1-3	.	CASSRPGGRTIYF	TGTGCCAGCAGCAGACCCGGGGGAAGGACCATATATTTT
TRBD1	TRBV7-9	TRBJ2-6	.	CSSSPGTGFSGANVLTF	TGTTCCAGCAGTCCCGGGACAGGATTCTCTGGGGCCAACGTCCTGACTTTC
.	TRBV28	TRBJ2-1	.	CASSLGGENEQFF	TGTGCCAGCAGTTTAGGCGGGGAGAATGAGCAGTTCTTC
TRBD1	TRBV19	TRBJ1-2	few	CASTWTGGDGYTF	TGTGCCAGTACCTGGACAGGGGGCGACGGCTACACCTTC
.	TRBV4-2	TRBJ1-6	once	CASRALLARQNSPLHF	TGTGCCAGCAGAGCCCTACTTGCGAGGCAAAATTCACCCCTCCACTTT
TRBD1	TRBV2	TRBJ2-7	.	CASRGDRGSYEQYF	TGTGCCAGCAGAGGGGACAGGGGCTCCTACGAGCAGTACTTC
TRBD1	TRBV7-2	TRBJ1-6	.	CAIGQAPSSYNSPLHF	TGTGCCATCGGACAGGCCCCTAGCTCCTATAATTCACCCCTCCACTTT
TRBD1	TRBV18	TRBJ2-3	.	CASSPGQVTDTQYF	TGTGCCAGCTCACCAGGACAGGTTACAGATACGCAGTATTTT
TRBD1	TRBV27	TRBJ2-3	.	CASSFDRVADTQYF	TGTGCCAGCAGCTTCGACAGGGTAGCAGATACGCAGTATTTT
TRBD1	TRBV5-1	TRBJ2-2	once	CASTWTGGNTGELFF	TGCGCCAGCACTTGGACAGGGGGGAACACCGGGGAGCTGTTTTTT
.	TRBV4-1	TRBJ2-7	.	CASSQVSGQSYEQYF	TGCGCCAGCAGCCAAGTCTCAGGACAGTCCTACGAGCAGTACTTC
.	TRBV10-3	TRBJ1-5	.	CAISGSWEGQPQHF	TGTGCCATCAGCGGGTCCTGGGAGGGTCAGCCCCAGCATTTT
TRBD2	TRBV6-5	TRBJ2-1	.	CASSYRGGLQFF	TGTGCCAGCAGTTACCGGGGGGGCCTGCAGTTCTTC
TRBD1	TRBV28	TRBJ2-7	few	CASGTGIYEQYF	TGTGCCAGCGGGACAGGGATCTACGAGCAGTACTTC
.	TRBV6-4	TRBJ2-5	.	CASSPGSGETQYF	TGTGCCAGCAGTCCAGGGTCCGGCGAGACCCAGTACTTC
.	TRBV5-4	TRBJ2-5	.	CASSRGAGVQETQYF	TGTGCCAGCAGCCGGGGGGCAGGGGTCCAAGAGACCCAGTACTTC
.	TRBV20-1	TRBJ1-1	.	CSATGRTEAFF	TGCAGTGCTACAGGGCGGACAGAAGCTTTCTTT
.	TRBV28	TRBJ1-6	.	CASRGQGVRNSPLHF	TGTGCCAGCAGAGGACAAGGGGTCCGTAATTCACCCCTCCACTTT
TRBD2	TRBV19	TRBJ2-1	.	CASSTTAGVSNEQFF	TGTGCCAGTAGTACAACAGCGGGAGTGAGCAATGAGCAGTTCTTC
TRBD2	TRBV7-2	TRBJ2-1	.	CAGSPGLAGGDEQFF	TGTGCCGGCAGCCCGGGACTAGCGGGGGGCGATGAGCAGTTCTTC
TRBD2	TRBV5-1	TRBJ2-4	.	CASSLGRGGDIQYF	TGCGCCAGCAGCCTCGGGCGCGGGGGGGACATTCAGTACTTC
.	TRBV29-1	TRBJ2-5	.	CSVRTGETQYF	TGCAGCGTGCGGACTGGAGAGACCCAGTACTTC
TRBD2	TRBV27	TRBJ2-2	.	CASSLDLRGAGELFF	TGTGCCAGCAGTCTAGATTTGCGGGGGGCCGGGGAGCTGTTTTTT
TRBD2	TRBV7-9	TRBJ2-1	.	CASSLAGGILYNEQFF	TGTGCCAGCAGCTTAGCGGGGGGGATCTTATACAATGAGCAGTTCTTC
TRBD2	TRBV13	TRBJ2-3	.	CASSSGLAGGGSTDTQYF	TGTGCCAGCAGCTCGGGACTAGCGGGAGGGGGGAGCACAGATACGCAGTATTTT
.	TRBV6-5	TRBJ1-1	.	CASSYVGRIEAFF	TGTGCCAGCAGTTACGTGGGGAGGATTGAAGCTTTCTTT
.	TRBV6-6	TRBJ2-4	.	CASKEELAKNIQYF	TGTGCCAGCAAGGAGGAGTTAGCCAAAAACATTCAGTACTTC
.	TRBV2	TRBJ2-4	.	CASSEGLSVAKNIQYF	TGTGCCAGCAGTGAAGGACTTAGCGTGGCCAAAAACATTCAGTACTTC
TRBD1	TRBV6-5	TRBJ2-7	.	CASSYSTQGSHEQYF	TGTGCCAGCAGTTACTCTACACAGGGGAGCCACGAGCAGTACTTC
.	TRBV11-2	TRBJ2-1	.	CASSLVGGHEQFF	TGTGCCAGCAGCTTAGTAGGCGGCCATGAGCAGTTCTTC
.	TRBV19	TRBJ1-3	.	CASREQDSGNTIYF	TGTGCCAGTAGGGAGCAAGACTCTGGAAACACCATATATTTT
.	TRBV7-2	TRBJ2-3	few	CASSYADMSTDTQYF	TGTGCCAGCAGCTATGCGGACATGTCCACAGATACGCAGTATTTT
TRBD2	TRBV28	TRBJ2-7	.	CASRYGKSSGVYEQYF	TGTGCCAGCAGGTACGGCAAAAGTAGCGGGGTCTACGAGCAGTACTTC
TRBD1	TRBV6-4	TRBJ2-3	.	CASSDSRKRTGPSTDTQYF	TGTGCCAGCAGTGACTCAAGAAAAAGGACAGGGCCTAGCACAGATACGCAGTATTTT
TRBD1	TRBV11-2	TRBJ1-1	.	CASSPWTGGNTEAFF	TGTGCCAGCAGCCCTTGGACAGGAGGGAACACTGAAGCTTTCTTT
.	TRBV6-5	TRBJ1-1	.	CASRDSGSHTEAFF	TGTGCCAGCAGAGACTCAGGGTCGCACACTGAAGCTTTCTTT
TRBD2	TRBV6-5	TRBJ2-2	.	CASKGLADTGELFF	TGTGCCAGCAAGGGACTAGCGGACACCGGGGAGCTGTTTTTT
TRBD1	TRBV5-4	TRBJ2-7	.	CASSLGDRPSYEQYF	TGTGCCAGCAGCTTGGGGGACAGGCCCTCCTACGAGCAGTACTTC
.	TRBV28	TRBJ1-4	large	CASSTDRNGIEKLFF	TGTGCCAGCAGTACGGACAGAAACGGGATTGAAAAACTGTTTTTT
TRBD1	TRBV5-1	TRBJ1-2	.	CASSLTGQIIYGYTF	TGCGCCAGCAGCTTGACGGGACAGATAATTTATGGCTACACCTTC
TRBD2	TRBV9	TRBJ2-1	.	CASSVASGNNEQFF	TGTGCCAGCAGCGTAGCTAGCGGTAACAATGAGCAGTTCTTC